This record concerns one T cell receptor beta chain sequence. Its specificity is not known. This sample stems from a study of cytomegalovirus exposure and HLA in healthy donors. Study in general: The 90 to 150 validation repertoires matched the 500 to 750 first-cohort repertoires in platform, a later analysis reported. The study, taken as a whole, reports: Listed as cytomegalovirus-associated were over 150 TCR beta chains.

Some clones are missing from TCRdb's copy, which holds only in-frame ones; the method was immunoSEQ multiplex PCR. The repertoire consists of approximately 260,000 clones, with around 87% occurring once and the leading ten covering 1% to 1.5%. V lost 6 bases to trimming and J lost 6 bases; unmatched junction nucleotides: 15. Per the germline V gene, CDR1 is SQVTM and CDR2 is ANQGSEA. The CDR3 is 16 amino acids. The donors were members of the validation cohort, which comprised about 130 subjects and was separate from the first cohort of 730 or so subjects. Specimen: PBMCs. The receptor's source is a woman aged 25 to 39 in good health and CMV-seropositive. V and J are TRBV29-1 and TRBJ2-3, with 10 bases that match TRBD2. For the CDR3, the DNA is TGCAGCGTAGACGGGTCGCTAGCGGGAGTGGTGGATACGCAGTATTTT. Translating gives CSVDGSLAGVVDTQYF.